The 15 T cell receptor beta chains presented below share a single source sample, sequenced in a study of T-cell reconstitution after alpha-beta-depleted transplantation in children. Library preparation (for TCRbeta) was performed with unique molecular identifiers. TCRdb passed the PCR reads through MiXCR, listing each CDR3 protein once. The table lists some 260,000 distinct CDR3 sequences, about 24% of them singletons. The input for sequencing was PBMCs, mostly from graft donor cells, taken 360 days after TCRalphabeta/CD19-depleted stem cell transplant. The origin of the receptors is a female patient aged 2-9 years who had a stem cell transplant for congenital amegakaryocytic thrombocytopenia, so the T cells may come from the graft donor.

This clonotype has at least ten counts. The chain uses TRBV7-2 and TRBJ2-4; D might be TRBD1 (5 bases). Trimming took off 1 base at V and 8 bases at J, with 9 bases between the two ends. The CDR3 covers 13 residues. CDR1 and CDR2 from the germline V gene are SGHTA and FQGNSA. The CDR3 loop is CASSLGGPDIQYF. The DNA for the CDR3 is TGTGCCAGCAGCTTAGGGGGCCCTGACATTCAGTACTTC.

The CDR3 is CATSRTGSNYGYTF. CDR3 nucleotide sequence: TGTGCCACCAGTCGGACAGGGTCTAACTATGGCTACACCTTC. The chain has TRBV24-1 and TRBJ1-2, with 8 nucleotides matching TRBD1. The CDR3 is 14 amino acids. The germline CDR1 and CDR2 sequences are KGHDR and SFDVKD. Trimming at V came to 6 bases and at J to 0 bases, leaving 2 bases not matched to a gene.

The chain's CDR3 is CASSQDRTGRWETQYF. CDR3 nucleotides: TGCGCCAGCAGCCAGGACCGGACAGGGAGATGGGAGACCCAGTACTTC. The chain carries TRBV4-1 and TRBJ2-5; 8 bases agree with TRBD1. Germline V gene sequence: CDR1 MGHRA, CDR2 YSYEKL. Trimming took 3 bases from V and 5 from J; bases not matched to a gene: 11. The CDR3 length is 16 residues.

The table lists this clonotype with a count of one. The CDR3 protein is CASSGAPGGRETQYF. CDR3 coding DNA: TGTGCCAGCAGCGGGGCGCCAGGGGGCCGAGAGACCCAGTACTTC. This chain joins TRBV5-5 and TRBJ2-5, with 8 bases that match TRBD1. Germline V gene data show CDR1 as SGHKS and CDR2 as YYEKEE (reference sequence). The CDR3 sequence is 15 residues long. After removal of 4 bases from V and 4 bases from J, the junction contained 9 bases not matched to a gene.

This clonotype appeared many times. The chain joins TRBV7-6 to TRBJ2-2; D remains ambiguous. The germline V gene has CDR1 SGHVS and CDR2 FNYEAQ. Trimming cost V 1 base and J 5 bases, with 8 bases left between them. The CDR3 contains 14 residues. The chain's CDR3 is CASSLGGSTGELFF. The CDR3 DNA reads TGTGCCAGCAGCTTAGGAGGTAGTACCGGGGAGCTGTTTTTT.

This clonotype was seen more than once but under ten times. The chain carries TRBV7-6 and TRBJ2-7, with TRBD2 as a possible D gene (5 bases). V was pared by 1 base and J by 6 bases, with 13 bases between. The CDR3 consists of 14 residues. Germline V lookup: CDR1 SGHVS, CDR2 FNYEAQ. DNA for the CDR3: TGTGCCAGCAGCTTAGAGACGAGGGTCGGCGAGCAGTACTTC. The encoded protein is CASSLETRVGEQYF.

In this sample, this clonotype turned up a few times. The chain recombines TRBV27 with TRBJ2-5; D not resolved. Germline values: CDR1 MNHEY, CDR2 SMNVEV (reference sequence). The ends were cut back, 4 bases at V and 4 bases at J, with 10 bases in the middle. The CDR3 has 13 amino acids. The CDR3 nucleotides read TGTGCCAGCAGTTGGCAGATGGGAGAGACCCAGTACTTC. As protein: CASSWQMGETQYF.

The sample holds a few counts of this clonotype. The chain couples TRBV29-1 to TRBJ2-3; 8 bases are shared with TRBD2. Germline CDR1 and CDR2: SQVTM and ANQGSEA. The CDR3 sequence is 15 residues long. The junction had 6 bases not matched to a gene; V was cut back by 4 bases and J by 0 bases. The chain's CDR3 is CSVGITSGSTDTQYF. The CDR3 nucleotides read TGCAGCGTTGGGATCACTAGCGGTAGCACAGATACGCAGTATTTT.

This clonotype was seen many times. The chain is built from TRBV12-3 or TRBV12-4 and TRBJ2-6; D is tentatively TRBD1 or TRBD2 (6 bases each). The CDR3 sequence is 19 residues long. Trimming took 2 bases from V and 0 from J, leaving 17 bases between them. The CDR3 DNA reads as TGTGCCAGCAGTTTATGGGGCGGGACACACTACTCTGGGGCCAACGTCCTGACTTTC. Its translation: CASSLWGGTHYSGANVLTF.

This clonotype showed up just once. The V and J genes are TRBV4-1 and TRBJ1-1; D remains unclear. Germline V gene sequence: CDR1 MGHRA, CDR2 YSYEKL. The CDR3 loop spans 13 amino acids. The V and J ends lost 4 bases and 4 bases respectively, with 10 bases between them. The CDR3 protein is CASSPLAVTEAFF. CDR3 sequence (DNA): TGCGCCAGCAGCCCCCTGGCAGTCACTGAAGCTTTCTTT.

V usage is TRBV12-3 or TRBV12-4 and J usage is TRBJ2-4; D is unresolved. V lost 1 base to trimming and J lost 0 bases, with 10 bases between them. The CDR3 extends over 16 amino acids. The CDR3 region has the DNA TGTGCCAGCAGTTTAGTGAGGTCGGTAGCCAAAAACATTCAGTACTTC. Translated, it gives CASSLVRSVAKNIQYF.

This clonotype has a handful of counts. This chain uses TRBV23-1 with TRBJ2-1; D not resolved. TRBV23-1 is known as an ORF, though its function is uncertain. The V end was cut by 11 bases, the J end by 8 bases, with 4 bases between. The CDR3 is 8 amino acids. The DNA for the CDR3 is TGCGCCGAGGATGAGCAGTTCTTC. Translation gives CAEDEQFF.

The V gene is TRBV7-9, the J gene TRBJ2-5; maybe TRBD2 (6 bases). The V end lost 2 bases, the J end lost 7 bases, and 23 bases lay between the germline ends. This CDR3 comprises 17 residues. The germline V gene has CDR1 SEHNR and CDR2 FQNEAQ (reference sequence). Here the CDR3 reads CASSLRPGTQNLGTQYF. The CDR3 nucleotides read TGTGCCAGCAGCTTACGCCCCGGGACTCAGAACTTGGGGACCCAGTACTTC.

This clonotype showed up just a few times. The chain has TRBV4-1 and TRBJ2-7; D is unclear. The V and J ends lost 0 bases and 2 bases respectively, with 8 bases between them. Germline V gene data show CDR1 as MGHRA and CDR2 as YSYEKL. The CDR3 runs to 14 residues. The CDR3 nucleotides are TGCGCCAGCAGCCAAGAGTATCGGGCCTACGAGCAGTACTTC. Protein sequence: CASSQEYRAYEQYF.

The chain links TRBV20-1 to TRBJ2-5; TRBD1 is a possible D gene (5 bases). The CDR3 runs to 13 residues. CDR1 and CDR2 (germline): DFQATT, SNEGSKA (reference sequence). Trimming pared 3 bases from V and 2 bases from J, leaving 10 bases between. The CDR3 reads CSASRTLQETQYF. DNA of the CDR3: TGCAGTGCTAGTAGGACATTACAAGAGACCCAGTACTTC.